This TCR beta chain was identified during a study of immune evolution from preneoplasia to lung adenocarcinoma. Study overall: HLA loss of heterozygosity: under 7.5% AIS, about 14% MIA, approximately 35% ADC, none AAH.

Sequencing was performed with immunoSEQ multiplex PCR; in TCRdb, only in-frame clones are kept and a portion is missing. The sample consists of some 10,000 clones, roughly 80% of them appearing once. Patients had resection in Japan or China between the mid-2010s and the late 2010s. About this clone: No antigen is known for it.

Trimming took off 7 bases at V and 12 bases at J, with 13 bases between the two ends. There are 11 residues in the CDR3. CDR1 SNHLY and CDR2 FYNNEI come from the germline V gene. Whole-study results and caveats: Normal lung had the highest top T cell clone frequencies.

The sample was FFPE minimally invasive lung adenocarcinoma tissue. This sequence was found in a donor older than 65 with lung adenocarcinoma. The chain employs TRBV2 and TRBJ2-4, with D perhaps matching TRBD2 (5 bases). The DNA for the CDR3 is TGTGCCAGCAAGGGTGACGGGGATCAGTACTTC. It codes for CASKGDGDQYF.